This TCR beta chain was captured by sequencing in a study of monozygotic twins with cystic fibrosis. For the study at large: Library input was around 3.2 micrograms of fragmented DNA, with approximately 16 PCR cycles. Study results and caveats: Monozygotic CF twins shared more identical nucleotide clonotypes than unrelated patients. V usage most resembled the co-twin in 13 of 16 pairs. Median Simpson clonality of approximately 0.0091 suggested naive T cells predominated.

Clones were read by immunoSEQ multiplex PCR, and TCRdb kept only the in-frame ones, dropping some. The sample carries approximately 28,000 clones, about 85% recorded once. Germline values: CDR1 SGHDT, CDR2 YYEEEE. The V gene end was trimmed by 4 bases and the J gene end by 5 bases; junction bases not matched to a gene: 9. There are 15 residues in the CDR3. Comments on this clone: Its antigen is unidentified.

The sequenced sample consisted of blood. The rearrangement joins TRBV5-6 to TRBJ1-2, with TRBD1 matching 9 bases. The TCR sequence derives from a girl aged 2-10 years with cystic fibrosis. In nucleotides, the CDR3 is TGTGCCAGCAGCCCGACAGGGGGGGATTGGTATGGCTACACCTTC. It is translated as CASSPTGGDWYGYTF.